The rows below give T cell receptor beta chains drawn from one sample of a study of blood T cell repertoires in COVID-19. Clones were read by immunoSEQ multiplex PCR, and TCRdb kept only the in-frame ones, dropping some. Of about 56,000 clones in the sample, roughly 87% were seen once. The sample was peripheral blood. All receptors come from a woman aged 55-70 years with COVID-19, enrolled during active disease. CDR3s include the opening cysteine and the closing phenylalanine or tryptophan. The D gene is left open where the match is weak. Clone size is shown for a subset of rows, as once, few, many or a class of expanded clone.

j_gene	d_gene	abundance	v_gene	CDR3nt	CDR3aa
TRBJ2-3	-	-	TRBV28	TGTGCCAGCAGTGTAACAGATACGCAGTATTTT	CASSVTDTQYF
TRBJ2-7	-	-	TRBV27	TGTGCCAGCAGTTTGCGGCAGATAGACTACGAGCAGTACTTC	CASSLRQIDYEQYF
TRBJ1-2	TRBD1	few	TRBV5-1	TGCGCCAGCAGCTTGGGGCAGGGGGGTGGAGATGATGGCTACACCTTC	CASSLGQGGGDDGYTF
TRBJ1-1	-	once	TRBV9	TGTGCCAGCAGCGTAGGAGCAGGGGTCATGAACACTGAAGCTTTCTTT	CASSVGAGVMNTEAFF
TRBJ2-3	TRBD2	-	TRBV28	TGTGCCAGCAGTCCAGGACTAGCGGGAAGCGATACGCAGTATTTT	CASSPGLAGSDTQYF
TRBJ1-4	-	once	TRBV10-3	TGTGCCATCAGTGAGCAAGGACAGACTAACGTTGAAAAACTGTTTTTT	CAISEQGQTNVEKLFF
TRBJ1-1	-	-	TRBV5-1	TGCGCCAGCAGCTGGGACACCTTCGGGACTGAAGCTTTCTTT	CASSWDTFGTEAFF
TRBJ2-7	TRBD2	-	TRBV19	TGTGCCAGTAGTATGGGTCCGCTAGCGGGTTCCTACGAGCAGTACTTC	CASSMGPLAGSYEQYF
TRBJ2-1	TRBD2	-	TRBV3-1/TRBV3-2	TGTGCCAGCAGCCAAGTAGCGGGAGTCTACAATGAGCAGTTCTTC	CASSQVAGVYNEQFF
TRBJ1-3	-	-	TRBV25-1	TGTGCCAGCAGTGAAGGGTTTGAGGTGGTCTCTGGAAACACCATATATTTT	CASSEGFEVVSGNTIYF
TRBJ2-5	TRBD2	-	TRBV7-2	TGTGCCAGCATTAGCGGGAGGTACAATCGGGAGACCCAGTACTTC	CASISGRYNRETQYF
TRBJ1-5	-	-	TRBV19	TGTGCCAGTAGTATTGGATCGAGACCGAGGCGTAATCAGCCCCAGCATTTT	CASSIGSRPRRNQPQHF
TRBJ1-4	TRBD1	-	TRBV18	TGTGCCAGCTCACCCCCAGGGGGCCCCGAAGAAAAACTGTTTTTT	CASSPPGGPEEKLFF
TRBJ2-2	TRBD1	-	TRBV19	TGTGCCAGTAGTACTCATGGGACAGGGAGGACCGGGGAGCTGTTTTTT	CASSTHGTGRTGELFF
TRBJ1-1	-	-	TRBV27	TGTGCCAGCAGTTTATCGAGAGACACTGAAGCTTTCTTT	CASSLSRDTEAFF
TRBJ1-2	TRBD1	-	TRBV24-1	TGTGCCACCAGTGAGCACAGGGGCTATGGCTACACCTTC	CATSEHRGYGYTF
TRBJ1-2	TRBD1	-	TRBV28	TGTGCCAGCAGTATCCGGGACAGGGCGGACTATGGCTACACCTTC	CASSIRDRADYGYTF
TRBJ2-2	-	-	TRBV2	TGTGCCAGCAGTGGTCTCACGGGTATCGGGGAGCTGTTTTTT	CASSGLTGIGELFF
TRBJ1-2	-	-	TRBV12-3/TRBV12-4	TGTGCCAGCAGGCGAGGACAGAGCTATGGCTACACCTTC	CASRRGQSYGYTF
TRBJ1-4	TRBD1	-	TRBV27	TGTGCCAGCAGTCGGACAGGGAGAGAGGGGACTAATGAAAAACTGTTTTTT	CASSRTGREGTNEKLFF
TRBJ1-3	-	-	TRBV29-1	TGCAGCGTTGAGAACAACTCTGGAAACACCATATATTTT	CSVENNSGNTIYF
TRBJ2-2	TRBD1	once	TRBV7-9	TGTGCCAGCAGACGACAGGGGACGACCGGGGAGCTGTTTTTT	CASRRQGTTGELFF
TRBJ1-2	-	-	TRBV29-1	TGCAGCGTTGAGAGGCCTAACTATGGCTACACCTTC	CSVERPNYGYTF
TRBJ1-6	-	-	TRBV25-1	TGTGCCAGCAGTGACCCGGCCAGGGATAATTCACCCCTCCACTTT	CASSDPARDNSPLHF
TRBJ2-3	TRBD2	-	TRBV10-1	TGCGCCAGCAGGGCCGGGACTAGCGGGACAGATACGCAGTATTTT	CASRAGTSGTDTQYF
TRBJ2-5	TRBD2	-	TRBV28	TGTGCCAGCAGCGTACTAGCGGGAGGGCCTGAGACCCAGTACTTC	CASSVLAGGPETQYF
TRBJ1-6	TRBD1	-	TRBV30	TGTGCCTGGAGTACCCGGGACAGTCATAATTCACCCCTCCACTTT	CAWSTRDSHNSPLHF
TRBJ2-2	TRBD1	-	TRBV19	TGTGCCAGTTCTAGTCCGGGACAGGTGTTTCTGTTTTTT	CASSSPGQVFLFF
TRBJ1-3	-	-	TRBV19	TGTGCCAGTAGTATTGGGGCCATCTCCGGAAACACCATATATTTT	CASSIGAISGNTIYF
TRBJ1-2	-	-	TRBV14	TGTGCCAGCAGCCCCGACAGAACCTATGGCTACACCTTC	CASSPDRTYGYTF
TRBJ2-5	-	-	TRBV9	TGTGCCAGCAGCCCTCTTCAGTCCCAAGAGACCCAGTACTTC	CASSPLQSQETQYF
TRBJ2-1	-	few	TRBV1	TGCACCAGCAGCCAAGATATACTCTACCGAACTAGCGGGGGTCCCTACAATGAGCAGTTCTTC	CTSSQDILYRTSGGPYNEQFF
TRBJ1-1	TRBD1	-	TRBV28	TGTGCCAGCAGTTTACGCCGGACAGGGCGGACTGAAGCTTTCTTT	CASSLRRTGRTEAFF
TRBJ1-2	TRBD1	-	TRBV5-1	TGCGCCAGCAGTCGAGACTCGACAGGGAGTGGCTACACCTTC	CASSRDSTGSGYTF
TRBJ2-7	TRBD2	-	TRBV7-9	TGTGCCAGCAGCTTAGTAGCGGGGTCCTTCTACGAGCAGTACTTC	CASSLVAGSFYEQYF
TRBJ1-4	-	-	TRBV4-3	TGCGCCAGCAGCCAGGTGTGGGGGGGCGCTGGTGAAAAACTGTTTTTT	CASSQVWGGAGEKLFF
TRBJ2-7	TRBD1	once	TRBV7-9	TGTGCCAGCAGCTCGGGACAGGGAATAAGTCCCTACGAGCAGTACTTC	CASSSGQGISPYEQYF
TRBJ2-1	-	few	TRBV7-2	TGTGCCAGCAGCTTAGGTCGCTACAATGAGCAGTTCTTC	CASSLGRYNEQFF
TRBJ1-4	-	-	TRBV23-1	TGCGCCAGCAGTCACCTGGTCCAGTTGGTTGAAAAACTGTTTTTT	CASSHLVQLVEKLFF
TRBJ2-1	-	-	TRBV7-9	TGTGCCAGCAGCCAGAGAGGCCACAATGAGCAGTTCTTC	CASSQRGHNEQFF